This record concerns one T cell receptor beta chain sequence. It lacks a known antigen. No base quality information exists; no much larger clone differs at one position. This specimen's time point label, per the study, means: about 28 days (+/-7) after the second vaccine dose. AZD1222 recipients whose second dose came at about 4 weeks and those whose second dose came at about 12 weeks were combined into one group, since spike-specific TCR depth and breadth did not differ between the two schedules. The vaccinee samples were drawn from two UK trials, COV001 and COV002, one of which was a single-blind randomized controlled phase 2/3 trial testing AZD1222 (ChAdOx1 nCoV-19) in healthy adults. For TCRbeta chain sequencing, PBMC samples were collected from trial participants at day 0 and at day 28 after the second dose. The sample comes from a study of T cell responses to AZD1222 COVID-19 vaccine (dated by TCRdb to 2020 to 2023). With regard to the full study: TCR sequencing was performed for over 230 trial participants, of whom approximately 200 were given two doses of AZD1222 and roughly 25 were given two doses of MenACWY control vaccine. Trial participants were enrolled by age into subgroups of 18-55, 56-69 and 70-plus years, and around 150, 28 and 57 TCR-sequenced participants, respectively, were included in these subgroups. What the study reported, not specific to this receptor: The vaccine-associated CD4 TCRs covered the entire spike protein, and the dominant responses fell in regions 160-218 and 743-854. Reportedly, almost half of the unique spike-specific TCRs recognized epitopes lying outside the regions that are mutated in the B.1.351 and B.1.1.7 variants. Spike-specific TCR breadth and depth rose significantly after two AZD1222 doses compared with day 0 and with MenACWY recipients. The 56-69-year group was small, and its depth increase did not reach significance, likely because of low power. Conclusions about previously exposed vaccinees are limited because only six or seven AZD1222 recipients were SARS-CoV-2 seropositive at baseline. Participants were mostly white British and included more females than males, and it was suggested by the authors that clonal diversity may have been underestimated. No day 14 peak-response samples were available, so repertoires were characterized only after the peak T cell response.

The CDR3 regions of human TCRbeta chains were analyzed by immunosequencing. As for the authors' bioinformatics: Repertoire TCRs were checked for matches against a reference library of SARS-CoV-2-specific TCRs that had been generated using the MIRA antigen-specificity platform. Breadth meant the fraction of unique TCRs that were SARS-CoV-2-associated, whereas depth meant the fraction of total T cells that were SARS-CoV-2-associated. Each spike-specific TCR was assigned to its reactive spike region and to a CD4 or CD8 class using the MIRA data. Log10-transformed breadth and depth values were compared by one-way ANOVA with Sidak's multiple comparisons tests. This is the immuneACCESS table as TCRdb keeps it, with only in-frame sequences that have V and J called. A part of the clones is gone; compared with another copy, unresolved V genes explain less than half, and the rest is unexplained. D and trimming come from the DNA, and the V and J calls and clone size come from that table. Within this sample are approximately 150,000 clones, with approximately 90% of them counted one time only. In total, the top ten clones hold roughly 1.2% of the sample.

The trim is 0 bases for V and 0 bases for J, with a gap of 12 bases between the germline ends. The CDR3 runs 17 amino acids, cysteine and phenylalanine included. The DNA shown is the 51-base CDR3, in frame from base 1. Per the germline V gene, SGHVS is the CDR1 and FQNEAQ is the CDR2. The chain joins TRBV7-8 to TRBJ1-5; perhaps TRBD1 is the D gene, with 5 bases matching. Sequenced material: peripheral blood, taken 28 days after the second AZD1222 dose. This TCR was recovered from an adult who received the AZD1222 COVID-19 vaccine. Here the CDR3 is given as CASSLAPQTVSNQPQHF. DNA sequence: TGTGCCAGCAGCTTAGCCCCTCAGACAGTTAGCAATCAGCCCCAGCATTTT. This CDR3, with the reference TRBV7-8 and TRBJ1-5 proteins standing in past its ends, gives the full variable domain GAGVSQSPRYKVAKRGQDVALRCDPISGHVSLFWYQQALGQGPEFLTYFQNEAQLDKSGLPSDRFFAERPEGSVSTLKIQRTQQEDSAVYLCASSLAPQTVSNQPQHFGDGTRLSIL.